The entry below describes one TCR beta chain. This clonotype was seen only a few times. The antigen this receptor binds is unknown. No much larger clonotype is one base removed from it; base qualities were not supplied. Libraries were made using multiplex PCR. Sequencing was carried out with an Illumina HiSeq 4000. CDR3 regions were amplified by Arm-PCR with iRepertoire HTBI primers to construct TCR beta libraries. Before sequencing, the PCR products went through gel purification. The paper's data handling went like this. Across samples, roughly 60 TRBV and roughly 15 TRBJ segments were identified and used for gene usage analysis of CDR3 amino acid clonotypes. Filtered high-quality paired reads were merged into contigs using COPE and FqMerger. BLAST was used to align contigs to IMGT TRBV, TRBD and TRBJ reference genes, and CDR3 was defined according to IMGT. Clonotypes above 0.1% frequency were classified as highly expanded clones. Shannon entropy served as the measure of repertoire diversity, while the Gini coefficient captured V-J evenness. A clonotype was considered public if more than one individual shared it. The raw public data were reprocessed by TCRdb itself: fastp quality trimming at Q25, MiXCR clonotype calling, in-frame beta chains only. Duplicate CDR3 protein sequences are folded into a single record with the most common DNA and genes. TCRdb, rather than the study authors, made the V and J calls. The sample contains fewer than 400,000 distinct CDR3 sequences, around a fifth of them found a single time. The ten largest clones capture just under 30% of the sample.

This specimen's time point label, per the study, means: persistent/refractory GD, antithyroid drugs over 5 years with positive TRAb. For both TCR sequencing and RNA sequencing, RNA was extracted from PBMCs using TRIzol. The diagnosis of Graves' disease was made according to American Thyroid Association guidelines. Patients for the study were recruited at an endocrinology department in Xi'an, China. Each patient gave approximately 8.8 milliliters of peripheral blood, collected in an EDTA anticoagulant tube. Ficoll Paque Plus density gradient separation was used to isolate PBMCs, and no further T cell sorting was performed. An Agilent 2100 Bioanalyzer and agarose gel were used to check RNA quality, while a NanoDrop 2000 measured RNA concentration. This specimen belongs to a study of regulatory T cells in long-lasting Graves disease (dated by TCRdb to about 2021). At the level of the whole study: To count as having persistent Graves' disease, a patient had to have received antithyroid drug treatment for over 5 years with TSH receptor autoantibodies remaining persistently positive. In the clinical cohort, patients with persistent Graves' disease had used antithyroid drugs for an average of roughly 10 years. A total of roughly 35 samples were covered by TCR sequencing, comprising around 13 persistent and roughly 20 newly diagnosed Graves' disease patients. Patients with persistent Graves' disease were compared with patients with newly diagnosed Graves' disease using TCR sequencing and RNA sequencing of peripheral blood. The study took place in China and was registered as a clinical trial. Broad study findings and their caveats: Peripheral blood alone was examined, since thyroid tissue, which constituted the primary lesion, could not be accessed. A larger number of public clonotypes was shared among persistent patients (approximately 2,500) than among newly diagnosed patients (around 970). Persistent disease showed preferential use of TRBV28, TRBJ1-2 and TRBJ2-5, whereas newly diagnosed disease favored TRBV20-1 and TRBJ2-1. Sequencing and analysis were limited to the TCR beta chain. The authors acknowledged the small sample size as a limitation that may reduce accuracy. Lower TCR Shannon entropy and fewer highly expanded clones were observed in persistent Graves' disease patients than in newly diagnosed patients, which suggested clonal expansion.

The CDR3 goes from the cysteine to the phenylalanine over 17 residues. The CDR3 DNA has 51 bases and is translated from base 1. The V end loses 4 bases and the J end loses 0 bases, and a stretch of 19 bases separates them. CDR1 is given as SGHTA and CDR2 as FQGTGA, both from the germline V gene. This clonotype was sampled from a female donor with Graves disease. The input for sequencing was peripheral blood mononuclear cells (PBMCs), taken when the disease was refractory, from a patient treated with antithyroid drugs. The receptor chain draws on TRBV7-3 and TRBJ2-7; TRBD1 could be the D gene, as 7 bases match. The base sequence is TGTGCCAGCAGCTCCCGATTGGGGGGACAGAGCTCCTACGAGCAGTACTTC. Its translation is CASSSRLGGQSSYEQYF.